The clone carrying this T cell receptor (beta chain) was recorded at least ten times. The record originates from a study of T cells in Graves' hyperthyroidism and ophthalmopathy. Germline-derived CDR1 and CDR2 are SGHAT and FQNNGV. V gave up 1 base and J gave up 6 bases, with 3 bases separating them. The CDR3 has 11 amino acids. Aged 18 to 65, the patients had hyperthyroidism that was newly diagnosed and had lasted under 2 months. Used for diagnoses were clinical symptoms, serum thyroxine and TRAb, thyroid ultrasound and orbital computed tomography. The CDR3 regions of TCR beta were amplified from RNA transcripts. The TCR CDR3 was amplified in a first-round RT-PCR using the HTBI primer set. TCRdb recomputed calls from the multiplex PCR reads with MiXCR, one row per CDR3 protein. Altogether roughly 570,000 distinct CDR3 sequences are present, roughly 14% being singletons, with the ten largest covering approximately 7.4%.

Sequenced input: blood. This chain links TRBV11-2 with TRBJ1-1; no reliable D call. The sequence derives from a woman in her 30s with Graves' hyperthyroidism. This chain's CDR3 is CASSLAAEAFF. For the CDR3, the DNA is TGTGCCAGCAGCTTAGCTGCTGAAGCTTTCTTT.